Each of the 21 T cell receptor beta chains below was sequenced from the same sample in a study of blood T cell repertoires in COVID-19. Produced via immunoSEQ multiplex PCR; TCRdb's table is partial and in-frame only. The profile covers hundreds of thousands of clones, with roughly 90% appearing a single time and less than 2% taken by the ten largest. Sequenced input: PBMCs or T cells enriched from blood (not recorded which). Receptor source: a woman aged 18-30 years with acute COVID-19.

The rearrangement uses TRBV4-2 and TRBJ2-2; 8 nucleotides agree with TRBD1. After removal of 3 bases from V and 6 bases from J, the junction contained 3 bases not matched to a gene. The V gene's germline CDR1 is LGHNA and CDR2 YNFKEQ. The CDR3 loop spans 14 amino acids. The CDR3 region is CASSQTGASGELFF. The CDR3 coding sequence is TGTGCCAGCAGCCAGACAGGGGCGTCCGGGGAGCTGTTTTTT.

The chain carries TRBV6-5 and TRBJ2-2, with D maybe TRBD1 (6 bases). V lost 7 bases and J 0 bases, leaving 12 bases between the germline ends. Germline lookup yields CDR1 MNHEY and CDR2 SVGAGI. The CDR3 spans 15 residues. CDR3 amino acids: CASTLDSPNTGELFF. The CDR3 region has the DNA TGTGCCAGCACCCTGGACAGCCCGAACACCGGGGAGCTGTTTTTT.

The rearrangement uses TRBV27 and TRBJ1-2; 7 nucleotides match TRBD1. CDR1 is MNHEY, CDR2 SMNVEV, per germline (reference sequence). The CDR3 sequence is 15 residues long. V was pared by 3 bases and J by 5 bases, with 9 bases of the junction left unmatched. DNA for the CDR3: TGTGCCAGCAGTTTCGGGGACAGCGAGATTTATGGCTACACCTTC. Its translation is CASSFGDSEIYGYTF.

This chain joins TRBV18 and TRBJ2-6; D gene uncertain. V dropped 3 bases and J dropped 2 bases, with 8 bases sitting between them. From germline, CDR1 is KGHSH and CDR2 LQKENI. The CDR3 is made up of 15 amino acids. The CDR3 sequence is CASSPSATGANVLTF. In nucleotides, the CDR3 is TGTGCCAGCTCACCCTCAGCGACTGGGGCCAACGTCCTGACTTTC.

The rearrangement links TRBV19 to TRBJ1-5; D might be TRBD1 (6 bases). Deletions cut 2 bases from V and 7 bases from J, with 12 bases between. The CDR3 covers 14 residues. CDR1 LNHDA and CDR2 SQIVND come from the germline V gene (reference sequence). The chain's CDR3 is CASSIRRGMQPQHF. The DNA for the CDR3 is TGTGCCAGTAGTATAAGAAGGGGGATGCAGCCCCAGCATTTT. Looking up the rest from reference TRBV19 and TRBJ1-5 gives the full variable domain: DGGITQSPKYLFRKEGQNVTLSCEQNLNHDAMYWYRQDPGQGLRLIYYSQIVNDFQKGDIAEGYSVSREKKESFPLTVTSAQKNPTAFYLCASSIRRGMQPQHFGDGTRLSIL.

The rearrangement uses TRBV18 and TRBJ2-7; possible D gene TRBD2, 7 bases. Germline CDR1 is KGHSH and CDR2 is LQKENI. The CDR3 totals 16 residues. Trimming took off 1 base at V and 3 bases at J, with 16 bases between the two ends. Here the CDR3 DNA reads TGTGCCAGCTCACCACAGGGGGGGTCGCAGTACTACGAGCAGTACTTC. This codes for CASSPQGGSQYYEQYF.

This sequence joins TRBV24-1 and TRBJ2-5; tentatively, D is TRBD2 (5 bases). V was trimmed by 4 bases and J by 3 bases, leaving 14 bases between them. The CDR3 extends over 15 amino acids. In germline, CDR1 is KGHDR, CDR2 SFDVKD. CDR3 nucleotide sequence: TGTGCCACCAGTGACCCCGGAGGCTTGGAAGAGACCCAGTACTTC. This encodes CATSDPGGLEETQYF.

In this sample, this clone turned up once. The V call is TRBV3-1 (or the pseudogene TRBV3-2), the J call TRBJ2-7, with no clear D. Germline V gives CDR1 LGHDT, CDR2 YNNKEL (reference sequence). The V and J ends lost 2 bases and 5 bases respectively, with 19 bases between them. The CDR3 runs to 16 residues. The CDR3 DNA sequence: TGTGCCAGCAGCCAATATGGGCAAGCCGCGATGAACGAGCAGTACTTC. Encoded protein: CASSQYGQAAMNEQYF.

The V call is TRBV6-5, the J call TRBJ2-1; the D gene is possibly TRBD2 (5 bases). The CDR3 runs to 15 residues. V was pared by 0 bases and J by 16 bases, with 22 bases between. Per the germline V gene, CDR1 is MNHEY and CDR2 is SVGAGI. As DNA, the CDR3 is TGTGCCAGCAGTTACTCTTACTCTTCCTACGGGAAAACCTTCTTC. Translating gives CASSYSYSSYGKTFF.

J is TRBJ1-6 and V is TRBV28, with 8 nucleotides matching TRBD1. Germline V CDR1 and CDR2: MDHEN, SYDVKM. The CDR3 spans 15 residues. The V and J ends lost 5 bases and 13 bases, in that order; junction bases with no gene match: 13. This CDR3 is CASSLGPGQAGPLHF. In DNA form, the CDR3 reads TGTGCCAGCAGTCTTGGACCGGGACAGGCTGGGCCCCTCCACTTT.

The chain is built from TRBV19 and TRBJ1-4; D uncertain. This CDR3 region has 17 residues. V lost 3 bases, J lost 5 bases, and 19 bases lay in between. The germline V gene encodes CDR1 LNHDA and CDR2 SQIVND (reference sequence). CDR3 sequence (DNA): TGTGCCAGTAGTATCGTTAGAGACGGGAGAATAAATGAAAAACTGTTTTTT. This codes for CASSIVRDGRINEKLFF.

V and J are TRBV11-3 and TRBJ2-1; 8 nucleotides agree with TRBD2. The CDR3 is 14 amino acids. The germline gives CDR1 SGHNT, CDR2 YENEEA. V dropped 5 bases and J dropped 6; count of bases not matched to a gene: 6. The CDR3 here is CASSLTGLVNEQFF. CDR3 sequence (DNA): TGTGCCAGCAGCCTCACGGGACTAGTCAATGAGCAGTTCTTC.

Of note for this clone: Additional DNA sequences in this sample encode the identical CDR3. The chain combines TRBV6-5 with TRBJ1-2; 8 bases fit TRBD1. The CDR3 is 14 amino acids. The V gene end was trimmed by 0 bases and the J gene end by 4 bases; junction bases not matched to a gene: 1. The germline gives CDR1 MNHEY, CDR2 SVGAGI. For the CDR3, the DNA is TGTGCCAGCAGTTACTCTACAGGGGGCTATGGCTACACCTTC. This sequence encodes CASSYSTGGYGYTF.

This chain connects TRBV10-1 to TRBJ2-2, with D possibly being TRBD1 (6 bases). Germline V gives CDR1 WNHNN, CDR2 SYGVQD (reference sequence). V was trimmed by 6 bases and J by 2 bases, leaving 10 bases between them. The length of the CDR3 is 14 residues. CDR3 sequence (DNA): TGCGCCAGCAGGAAGGGGGTAAACACCGGGGAGCTGTTTTTT. The encoded protein is CASRKGVNTGELFF.

The chain is built from TRBV4-1 and TRBJ1-2; tentative D call: TRBD1 (5 bases). Germline lookup yields CDR1 MGHRA and CDR2 YSYEKL. The CDR3 has 18 residues. Between the trimmed V and J ends, which lost 1 base and 0 bases, there was a span of 18 bases. This CDR3 is CASSQVAHGGITNYGYTF. The CDR3 DNA reads as TGCGCCAGCAGCCAAGTGGCCCACGGGGGGATTACTAACTATGGCTACACCTTC.

The rearrangement joins TRBV18 to TRBJ2-1, with 8 bases identical to TRBD1. The junction had 5 bases not matched to a gene; V was cut back by 3 bases and J by 7 bases. The CDR3 has 14 amino acids. Germline V lookup: CDR1 KGHSH, CDR2 LQKENI. Here the CDR3 reads CASSPRRGRNEQFF. The CDR3 DNA sequence: TGTGCCAGCTCACCCCGCAGGGGGCGAAATGAGCAGTTCTTC.

V usage is TRBV27 and J usage is TRBJ2-5, with a weak D call TRBD2 (6 bases). The CDR3 is made up of 13 amino acids. Trimming cost V 6 bases and J 2 bases, with 10 bases left between them. Germline values: CDR1 MNHEY, CDR2 SMNVEV (reference sequence). DNA of the CDR3: TGTGCCAGCAGCCCCGGGACTCAAGAGACCCAGTACTTC. The encoded protein is CASSPGTQETQYF.

The CDR3 bases are TGTGCCAGCAGATCACGGCCCGGGGGGCGCAACACTGAAGCTTTCTTT. Translating gives CASRSRPGGRNTEAFF. The genes are TRBV11-2 and TRBJ1-1, with D possibly TRBD1 on 6 matching bases. The CDR3 is made up of 16 amino acids. Germline assignment: CDR1 SGHAT and CDR2 FQNNGV. Deletions cut 6 bases from V and 2 bases from J, with 19 bases between.

The rearrangement joins TRBV4-1 to TRBJ1-6; D perhaps matches TRBD1 (6 bases). Trimming took 4 bases from V and 7 from J, leaving 14 bases between them. This CDR3 has 15 amino acids. CDR1 and CDR2 (germline): MGHRA, YSYEKL. In DNA form, the CDR3 reads TGCGCCAGCAGCCGAAGACAGGAAGGAAATTCACCCCTCCACTTT. It yields the protein CASSRRQEGNSPLHF.

A single count supports this clone. The chain combines TRBV3-1 (or the pseudogene TRBV3-2) with TRBJ2-1; TRBD2 might be the D (5 bases). Germline-derived CDR1 and CDR2 are LGHDT and YNNKEL (reference sequence). The CDR3 extends over 14 amino acids. Trimming took 2 bases from V and 1 from J, leaving 6 bases between them. This CDR3 is CASSQRTSYNEQFF. The CDR3 nucleotides are TGTGCCAGCAGCCAACGGACTTCCTACAATGAGCAGTTCTTC.

The rearrangement uses TRBV18 and TRBJ1-5; D is unclear. The V gene's germline CDR1 is KGHSH and CDR2 LQKENI. The V gene lost 3 bases and the J gene lost 2 bases, with 8 bases spanning the gap. CDR3 size: 14 residues. Written as DNA, the CDR3 is TGTGCCAGCTCACCCGACGGAGGCAATCAGCCCCAGCATTTT. Its protein product is CASSPDGGNQPQHF.